The text below deals with one TCR beta chain. This clonotype has a handful of counts. It has no known antigen specificity. There are no base qualities to consult, and no much larger clone falls within one base. V lost 5 bases and J lost 10 bases; the stretch between them is 15 bases long. The CDR3 numbers 13 residues from cysteine through phenylalanine. Of all the DNA, just the CDR3 is kept, 39 bases in frame from base 1. The germline V gene (reference sequence) sets CDR1 to GTSNPN and CDR2 to SVGIG. The TCR beta CDR3 regions were amplified from the RNA transcripts. For the first round of RT-PCR on the TCR CDR3, the HTBI primer set was used together with the Qiagen OneStep RT-PCR kit. Libraries were constructed in a second round of multiplex PCR, after which size selection and purification were carried out. Libraries were sequenced paired-end with 100 bp reads on an Illumina HiSeq2000. Turning to the authors' computational methods: SOAPnuke was used to process the raw data, throwing out any read that contained adapters or uncalled bases, had a mean Phred below 15, or lacked an exact constant-primer or identifier match. COPE v1.2.5 was used to merge high-quality paired reads, and clonotypes were defined as unique nucleotide sequences. Clonotypes were aligned to IMGT TRBV, TRBD and TRBJ reference segments using MiTCR v1.1. Analysis was restricted to V-J combinations with a frequency above 0.0001, which covered roughly 99% of repertoires. The TCS score was defined as the ratio of F50 (clonal expansion) to E x V (chaos), calculated using BLOSUM62-based TCRdist between CDR3 peptides within each V-J. Welch's t-statistics and random forest reduced some 510 V-J features to about 12, which were used in a naive Bayes classifier (R e1071). TCRdb trimmed public reads at Q25 via fastp, called clones via MiXCR and kept in-frame beta chains. Every entry covers one CDR3 protein and lists the most common genes and DNA from its rows. These V and J calls rely on TCRdb rather than the paper's analysis. The sample table records some 150,000 distinct CDR3 sequences; 22% of these occur just once. The top ten hold around 69% of the sample.

Hyperthyroidism patients were aged 18 to 65 years and newly diagnosed, with disease duration of less than 2 months. Any patient with an uncontrolled infection, another autoimmune disease, pregnancy or lactation was excluded. Diagnoses were established on the basis of clinical symptoms, serum thyroxine and TRAb, thyroid ultrasound, and orbital computed tomography. Blood from progressor patients was drawn when they were first diagnosed with hyperthyroidism, before any ophthalmopathy symptoms appeared. Ficoll-Paque density gradient centrifugation was used to isolate PBMCs from about 10 ml of fresh peripheral blood. Progressor patients were initially diagnosed with Graves' hyperthyroidism and developed ophthalmopathy during follow-up. Total RNA was extracted using Trizol reagent, and RNA quality was assessed on an Agilent 2100 Bioanalyzer. This sample was included in a study of T cells in Graves' hyperthyroidism and ophthalmopathy (dated 2019 in TCRdb). At the level of the whole study: Peripheral blood samples were taken at initial diagnosis, before any treatment was given. To identify TCR V-J signatures that set the groups apart, the researchers used a discovery cohort of approximately 98 patients, made up of fewer than 50 with Graves' ophthalmopathy and around 58 with stable Graves' hyperthyroidism. An independent validation cohort of around 19 hyperthyroidism patients and some 15 patients who later progressed to ophthalmopathy tested prospective prediction of ophthalmopathy. The 75 to 100 discovery patients were randomly split 7:3 into training and test sets. In addition, the study compared T-cell repertoires in thyroid tissue and in blood from five or six Graves' hyperthyroidism patients. After sampling, hyperthyroidism patients received methimazole starting at 30 mg daily, and ophthalmopathy patients received high-dose intravenous methylprednisolone. According to the paper, TCR Vbeta CDR3 sequencing was carried out on about 140 peripheral blood samples, which came from approximately 43 ophthalmopathy, approximately 78 hyperthyroidism and roughly 17 progressor patients. Broader findings and caveats from the paper: In validation, the model predicted progression to ophthalmopathy with 55% to 71% sensitivity and 72% to 75% specificity, a median of 6.5 months before onset. Sample size was not statistically predetermined, and blinding of investigators to group allocation was not performed. Blood samples also contained most of the expanded thyroid clonotypes (frequency above 0.001), which suggests that blood repertoires may reflect thyroid immune responses. Ophthalmopathy was separated from stable hyperthyroidism by a 13 V-J signature model, with just over 85% sensitivity and roughly 81% specificity obtained in cross-validation and 80%/75% obtained in testing.

This sequence originates from a woman in her forties or fifties with Graves' hyperthyroidism that later progressed to Graves' ophthalmopathy. The V and J segments used are TRBV30 and TRBJ1-6; the D segment cannot be called with confidence. The sequenced sample consisted of blood. CDR3 sequence: CAWAPESESPLHF. The DNA reads as follows: TGTGCCTGGGCCCCTGAATCGGAATCACCCCTCCACTTT. Joined to the reference TRBV30 and TRBJ1-6 proteins, this CDR3 gives the full variable domain: SQTIHQWPATLVQPVGSPLSLECTVEGTSNPNLYWYRQAAGRGLQLLFYSVGIGQISSEVPQNLSASRPQDRQFILSSKKLLLSDSGFYLCAWAPESESPLHFGNGTRLTVT.